The 28 T cell receptor beta chains listed next were all sequenced from one sample in a study of T cell clones after liver transplantation. Libraries were prepared by immunoSEQ multiplex PCR; TCRdb keeps only in-frame clonotypes and omits some of them. The repertoire has around 76,000 clones, roughly 80% of them found once; the top ten carry 0.65% to 0.85%. Specimen: CD4+ T cells from blood, collected 12 months after liver transplant. The receptors stem from a human patient who received a liver transplant. Some T cells could come from the graft donor.

The J gene is TRBJ1-3, the V gene TRBV29-1, with 8 bases fitting TRBD1. The CDR3 spans 15 residues. Trimming took 3 bases from V and 4 from J; bases not matched to a gene: 8. In germline, CDR1 is SQVTM, CDR2 ANQGSEA. This CDR3 reads CSVDDRTGRGNTIYF. The DNA for the CDR3 is TGCAGCGTTGATGATAGGACAGGGAGGGGAAACACCATATATTTT.

The J gene is TRBJ2-2, the V gene TRBV5-1; D perhaps matches TRBD1 (6 bases). The germline gives CDR1 SGHRS, CDR2 YFSETQ. Trimming shortened V by 2 bases and J by 6 bases, and 11 bases separated the two germline ends. The CDR3 covers 14 residues. As DNA, the CDR3 is TGCGCCAGCAGCTTAATTGGACAGCCCGGGGAGCTGTTTTTT. This codes for CASSLIGQPGELFF.

This chain joins TRBV14 and TRBJ1-3; tentative D call: TRBD1 (5 bases). V lost 0 bases and J lost 0, with 12 bases in between. Germline CDR1 SGHDN, CDR2 FVKESK. This CDR3 contains 17 residues. The CDR3 DNA is TGTGCCAGCAGCCAAGACGGCAGGGCAAGCTCTGGAAACACCATATATTTT. It codes for CASSQDGRASSGNTIYF.

J is TRBJ1-5 and V is TRBV6-1; no clear D. Trimming cost V 6 bases and J 0 bases, with 9 bases left between them. Germline CDR1 is MNHNS and CDR2 is SASEGT. The CDR3 totals 14 residues. This CDR3 is CASRASYSNQPQHF. In DNA, the CDR3 is TGTGCCAGCAGAGCGAGTTATAGCAATCAGCCCCAGCATTTT.

The chain couples TRBV6-5 to TRBJ2-1; 7 positions match TRBD1. V was clipped by 7 bases and J by 9 bases; unmatched bases: 12. Germline V gene lookup returns CDR1 MNHEY and CDR2 SVGAGI. This CDR3 has 14 amino acids. CDR3 loop: CASTPDRAPREQFF. DNA of the CDR3: TGTGCCAGCACGCCAGACAGGGCCCCCCGTGAGCAGTTCTTC.

This clone was counted at least ten times. V usage is TRBV28 and J usage is TRBJ1-1; no clear D gene. Between the trimmed V and J ends, which lost 2 bases and 7 bases, there was a span of 8 bases. This CDR3 has 12 residues. CDR1 and CDR2 (germline): MDHEN, SYDVKM. Here the CDR3 reads CASSLVASEAFF. CDR3 sequence (DNA): TGTGCCAGCAGTTTAGTCGCCAGTGAAGCTTTCTTT.

Note on this clone: The junction departs from the called germline gene at one end, perhaps through a read error. V usage is TRBV7-7 and J usage is TRBJ1-5, with unresolved D. From germline, CDR1 is SSHAT and CDR2 FNYEAQ (reference sequence). The CDR3 extends over 13 amino acids. The CDR3, as DNA: TGTGCTAGCAGCTCAGGTTACAATCAGCCCCAGCATTTT. Translation gives CASSSGYNQPQHF.

The chain uses TRBV5-1 and TRBJ2-5; 9 bases are a match to TRBD2. The CDR3 is 14 residues long. Germline V gene data show CDR1 as SGHRS and CDR2 as YFSETQ. V trimming: 4 bases; J trimming: 4 bases; junction bases outside the gene matches: 5. The CDR3 sequence is CASSTTAGGETQYF. In DNA form, the CDR3 reads TGCGCCAGCAGCACTACAGCGGGAGGAGAGACCCAGTACTTC.

The chain has TRBV6-1 and TRBJ1-2; D is unresolved. Germline CDR1 is MNHNS and CDR2 is SASEGT. Between the trimmed V and J ends, which lost 2 bases and 5 bases, there was a span of 6 bases. CDR3 length equals 12 residues. This chain's CDR3 is CASSEPAYGYTF. CDR3 nucleotides: TGTGCCAGCAGTGAACCAGCTTATGGCTACACCTTC.

CDR3 nucleotide sequence: TGTGCCAGCAGCGTAGGGGAGGTCTCCTACGAGCAGTACTTC. This sequence encodes CASSVGEVSYEQYF. The chain combines TRBV9 with TRBJ2-7, with TRBD2 as a possible D gene (6 bases). Per the germline V gene, CDR1 is SGDLS and CDR2 is YYNGEE. V dropped 0 bases and J dropped 0 bases, with 7 bases sitting between them. CDR3 size: 14 residues. The full variable domain, with the rest looked up from reference TRBV9 and TRBJ2-7, is DSGVTQTPKHLITATGQRVTLRCSPRSGDLSVYWYQQSLDQGLQFLIQYYNGEERAKGNILERFSAQQFPDLHSELNLSSLELGDSALYFCASSVGEVSYEQYFGPGTRLTVT.

This chain links TRBV7-2 with TRBJ1-5; D is undetermined. Looked up from germline, CDR1 is SGHTA and CDR2 is FQGNSA. This CDR3 has 15 amino acids. V was pared by 1 base and J by 5 bases, with 12 bases between. The CDR3 region is CASSLDSGRHQPQHF. CDR3 coding DNA: TGTGCCAGCAGCTTAGATTCAGGAAGGCATCAGCCCCAGCATTTT.

The chain is built from TRBV28 and TRBJ2-3, with D unresolved. This CDR3 spans 12 amino acids. Germline lookup yields CDR1 MDHEN and CDR2 SYDVKM. Trimming stripped 2 bases from V and 4 bases from J, with 4 bases between. CDR3 nucleotide sequence: TGTGCCAGCAGTTTAAGTCCAGATACGCAGTATTTT. Protein product: CASSLSPDTQYF.

This chain joins TRBV9 and TRBJ2-1; the match to TRBD2 covers 12 bases. CDR3 length: 16 residues. Germline V CDR1 and CDR2: SGDLS, YYNGEE. V trimming: 4 bases; J trimming: 8 bases; junction bases outside the gene matches: 10. The CDR3 nucleotides are TGTGCCAGCAGCCAAGTTATGACTAGCGGGAGCCATGAGCAGTTCTTC. This gives the protein CASSQVMTSGSHEQFF.

This clone was found once. This sequence joins TRBV6-6 and TRBJ1-2; D is unclear. CDR3 size: 15 residues. Trimming removed 4 bases from V and 0 bases from J, with 12 bases in between. The V gene's germline CDR1 is MNHNY and CDR2 SVGAGI (reference sequence). CDR3 DNA sequence: TGTGCCAGCAGTTCGTACCCCTTAACTAACTATGGCTACACCTTC. Its translation is CASSSYPLTNYGYTF.

The genes are TRBV7-8 and TRBJ1-4; D gene unclear. The CDR3 is 15 residues long. V gave up 8 bases and J gave up 0 bases, with 13 bases separating them. Per germline, CDR1 SGHVS and CDR2 FQNEAQ. CDR3 sequence reads: CASSTGGATNEKLFF. The CDR3 coding sequence is TGTGCCAGCTCGACTGGAGGAGCAACTAATGAAAAACTGTTTTTT.

The rearrangement joins TRBV10-3 to TRBJ2-2; perhaps TRBD1 as D (8 bases). Trimming took off 8 bases at V and 6 bases at J, with 16 bases between the two ends. This CDR3 has 14 residues. Germline-derived CDR1 and CDR2 are ENHRY and SYGVKD. The CDR3 sequence is CAIGRTGRAGELFF. CDR3 nucleotides: TGTGCCATCGGAAGGACAGGGAGGGCCGGGGAGCTGTTTTTT.

V usage is TRBV27 and J usage is TRBJ2-5, with D perhaps being TRBD1 or TRBD2 (6 bases each). Trimming took off 4 bases at V and 7 bases at J, with 16 bases between the two ends. The CDR3 runs 14 residues. Germline V CDR1 and CDR2: MNHEY, SMNVEV (reference sequence). The CDR3 DNA sequence: TGTGCCAGCAGTTCAACAGGAGAGGGGGGGACCCAGTACTTC. Translating gives CASSSTGEGGTQYF.

The gene calls are TRBV29-1 and TRBJ1-4, with D possibly matching TRBD1 (6 bases). The CDR3 has 14 amino acids. Germline CDR1 is SQVTM and CDR2 is ANQGSEA. The V end lost 6 bases, the J end lost 4 bases, and 15 bases lay between the germline ends. The CDR3 DNA follows: TGCAGCGTCGGGGGGCTCGGGGTTAATGAAAAACTGTTTTTT. It is translated as CSVGGLGVNEKLFF.

This clone was recorded only once. V is TRBV19 and J is TRBJ2-3; 11 bases align to TRBD2. Germline values: CDR1 LNHDA, CDR2 SQIVND (reference sequence). This CDR3 spans 16 amino acids. After removal of 5 bases from V and 7 bases from J, the junction contained 11 bases not matched to a gene. CDR3 DNA sequence: TGTGCCAGTAGTTCATGGACTAGCGGGCGCGGGTATACGCAGTATTTT. Encoded protein: CASSSWTSGRGYTQYF.

This chain connects TRBV18 to TRBJ2-3; D perhaps matches TRBD2 (7 bases). Trimming cost V 2 bases and J 0 bases, with 12 bases left between them. Germline V lookup: CDR1 KGHSH, CDR2 LQKENI. CDR3 length: 16 residues. The CDR3 loop is CASSPLAGASTDTQYF. CDR3 DNA: TGTGCCAGCTCACCATTGGCGGGGGCGAGCACAGATACGCAGTATTTT.

The chain recombines TRBV2 with TRBJ1-1; D is possibly TRBD1 (6 bases). Trimming took 2 bases from V and 3 from J, leaving 10 bases between them. The germline V gene has CDR1 SNHLY and CDR2 FYNNEI. The CDR3 loop spans 14 amino acids. The CDR3: CASSEQGRDTEAFF. CDR3 DNA: TGTGCCAGCAGTGAACAGGGGAGGGACACTGAAGCTTTCTTT. Filled out from reference TRBV2 and TRBJ1-1, the complete variable domain reads EPEVTQTPSHQVTQMGQEVILRCVPISNHLYFYWYRQILGQKVEFLVSFYNNEISEKSEIFDDQFSVERPDGSNFTLKIRSTKLEDSAMYFCASSEQGRDTEAFFGQGTRLTVV.

The V call is TRBV7-2, the J call TRBJ2-5; D perhaps matches TRBD1 (5 bases). Germline V CDR1 and CDR2: SGHTA, FQGNSA. The CDR3 spans 15 residues. V shed 5 bases and J shed 3 bases, with 16 bases lying between them. CDR3 nucleotide sequence: TGTGCCAGCAGCCCTGGGGCAGGGTCCAAAGAGACCCAGTACTTC. It encodes CASSPGAGSKETQYF. Using reference TRBV7-2 and TRBJ2-5 for the parts outside the CDR3, the full variable domain is GAGVSQSPSNKVTEKGKDVELRCDPISGHTALYWYRQSLGQGLEFLIYFQGNSAPDKSGLPSDRFSAERTGGSVSTLTIQRTQQEDSAVYLCASSPGAGSKETQYFGPGTRLLVL.

In its sample, this clone was seen once. The chain has TRBV6-1 and TRBJ2-2; D not certain. Per the germline V gene, CDR1 is MNHNS and CDR2 is SASEGT. The CDR3 is made up of 11 amino acids. V lost 5 bases, J lost 6 bases, and 4 bases lay in between. The CDR3 region has the DNA TGTGCCAGCAGTTACCCCGGGGAGCTGTTTTTT. It codes for CASSYPGELFF.

This clone was detected once. This sequence joins TRBV6-1 and TRBJ1-4, with 10 bases matching TRBD1. This CDR3 contains 15 residues. V trimming: 6 bases; J trimming: 8 bases; junction bases outside the gene matches: 9. Germline V gene data show CDR1 as MNHNS and CDR2 as SASEGT. The CDR3, as DNA: TGTGCCAGCAGATCGCGACAGGGGGCGAGGGAAAAACTGTTTTTT. Protein: CASRSRQGAREKLFF.

This rearrangement joins TRBV30 to TRBJ1-1; tentative D call: TRBD1 (5 bases). V shed 0 bases and J shed 0 bases, with 8 bases lying between them. The CDR3 consists of 14 residues. CDR1 is GTSNPN, CDR2 SVGIG, per germline (reference sequence). DNA of the CDR3: TGTGCCTGGAGTGTAGGACACCTGAACACTGAAGCTTTCTTT. The encoded protein is CAWSVGHLNTEAFF.

This chain connects TRBV18 to TRBJ1-1; the D is unclear. CDR3 length: 12 amino acids. V was shortened by 1 base and J by 6 bases, with 6 bases between the two germline ends. Germline V CDR1 and CDR2: KGHSH, LQKENI. CDR3 in DNA: TGTGCCAGCTCACCACAGAAGGCTGAAGCTTTCTTT. It translates to CASSPQKAEAFF.

The DNA of the CDR3 is TGTGCCAGCAGCGGCGGGAGAGTCCCCACAGATACGCAGTATTTT. Encoded protein: CASSGGRVPTDTQYF. V usage is TRBV7-9 and J usage is TRBJ2-3; 7 nucleotides align to TRBD2. Germline V gene data show CDR1 as SEHNR and CDR2 as FQNEAQ (reference sequence). The CDR3 contains 15 residues. The trim removed 5 bases at V and 2 bases at J, leaving 7 bases unmatched.

The chain uses TRBV6-6 and TRBJ2-3; D remains ambiguous. This CDR3 region has 14 residues. Deletions cut 6 bases from V and 0 bases from J, with 10 bases between. In germline, CDR1 is MNHNY, CDR2 SVGAGI (reference sequence). In nucleotides, the CDR3 is TGTGCCAGCAGCCCGTCAACTAGCACAGATACGCAGTATTTT. Protein sequence: CASSPSTSTDTQYF.